This is a list of T cell receptor beta chains from one sample in a study of ipilimumab plus nivolumab after autologous stem cell transplantation. Clones were read by immunoSEQ multiplex PCR, and TCRdb kept only the in-frame ones, dropping some. This sample has some 15,000 clones, with about 80% found just once. The specimen comprised PBMCs, sampled in a trial of ipilimumab plus nivolumab as post-transplant consolidation. Receptors were obtained from a male donor with diffuse large B-cell lymphoma. Both conserved end residues are part of each CDR3. The order of the fields is clone size, D gene, V gene, J gene, CDR3 DNA, CDR3 protein. A D gene is named only where the DNA matches it firmly. Size is omitted from some rows. Given values are once, few, many or a class for expanded clones.

once	NA	TRBV11-2	TRBJ2-2	TGTGCCAGCAGCTTAGTTGCGGGTTTTATCACCGGGGAGCTGTTTTTT	CASSLVAGFITGELFF
NA	NA	TRBV27	TRBJ1-2	TGTGCCAGCAGTTTCTATGGGGGTGGCTACACCTTC	CASSFYGGGYTF
NA	TRBD1	TRBV5-4	TRBJ1-5	TGTGCCAGCAGCGCAGAACCGGGACAGGGGATGGGGAGCAATCAGCCCCAGCATTTT	CASSAEPGQGMGSNQPQHF
NA	NA	TRBV4-1	TRBJ1-2	TGCGCCAGCAGCTACTCCGGGACGCTAAATTGGGGCTACACCTTC	CASSYSGTLNWGYTF
once	NA	TRBV5-1	TRBJ1-1	TGCGCCAGCAGCCGACCCGGGGGTAGGGCAGAAATCATGAACACTGAAGCTTTCTTT	CASSRPGGRAEIMNTEAFF
NA	TRBD1	TRBV4-1	TRBJ1-2	TGCGCCAGCAGCCAAGTCTCACAGGGGTTAAACTATGGCTACACCTTC	CASSQVSQGLNYGYTF
NA	NA	TRBV7-2	TRBJ2-2	TGTGCCAGCAGCTTGAGTCACACCGGGGAGCTGTTTTTT	CASSLSHTGELFF
few	NA	TRBV6-4	TRBJ1-2	TGTGCCAGCAGTGAGGCCAGCTACACCTTC	CASSEASYTF
NA	TRBD1	TRBV23-1	TRBJ2-2	TGCGCCAGCAGTCAATCCGCCGGGACAGGGACCACCTACACCGGGGAGCTGTTTTTT	CASSQSAGTGTTYTGELFF
NA	TRBD1	TRBV6-1	TRBJ1-1	TGTGCCGTTCTGGACAGGGCGGGGAACACTGAAGCTTTCTTT	CAVLDRAGNTEAFF
medium-sized	NA	TRBV4-1	TRBJ1-5	TGCGCCAGCAGCCAAGGCGCTTCAACCCGGGGGGATCAGCCCCAGCATTTT	CASSQGASTRGDQPQHF
NA	NA	TRBV7-7	TRBJ2-5	TGTGCTAGCAGGGGTGGGGGCAGCCAAGAGACCCAGTACTTC	CASRGGGSQETQYF
NA	NA	TRBV18	TRBJ2-5	TGTGCCAGCTCACCACCGATCGTCAGATTTCAAGAGACCCAGTACTTC	CASSPPIVRFQETQYF
NA	NA	TRBV7-2	TRBJ1-1	TGTGCCAGCAGCTTGTATGGCGCTGCAGCTTTCTTT	CASSLYGAAAFF
NA	NA	TRBV5-1	TRBJ2-1	TGCGCCAGCAGCTTGGATACCCGGTACAATGAGCAGTTCTTC	CASSLDTRYNEQFF
NA	NA	TRBV7-8	TRBJ1-2	TGTGCCAGCAGCTCCGGTCCGATCGGGGGCGGCGGCTATGGCTACACCTTC	CASSSGPIGGGGYGYTF
few	NA	TRBV5-1	TRBJ2-3	TGCGCCAGCAGCCAAGGCCTCATCACAGATACGCAGTATTTT	CASSQGLITDTQYF
NA	NA	TRBV7-9	TRBJ2-7	TGTGCCAGCAGCTTGGTCGGCTACGAGCAGTACTTC	CASSLVGYEQYF
few	TRBD1	TRBV6-5	TRBJ2-7	TGTGCCAGCAGTTACGGGACAGGTACCGAGCAGTACTTC	CASSYGTGTEQYF
few	NA	TRBV15	TRBJ2-7	TGTGCCACCAGCAGGGGGGGCGATTTCTACGAGCAGTACTTC	CATSRGGDFYEQYF
NA	NA	TRBV9	TRBJ1-1	TGTGCCAGCAGCCGCCAGGTGAGCGGTATGAACACTGAAGCTTTCTTT	CASSRQVSGMNTEAFF
NA	TRBD1	TRBV7-2	TRBJ1-5	TGTGCCAGCAGCTTGACAGGGGGCAATCAGCCCCAGCATTTT	CASSLTGGNQPQHF
once	TRBD1	TRBV7-2	TRBJ2-7	TGTGCCAGCAGCTTAGCCGGGACAGCAGGCTACGAGCAGTACTTC	CASSLAGTAGYEQYF
NA	NA	TRBV7-3	TRBJ2-6	TGTGCCAGCAGCTTAAGGGGTTCTGGGGCCAACGTCCTGACTTTC	CASSLRGSGANVLTF
once	TRBD1	TRBV18	TRBJ1-2	TGTGCCAGCTCACCACCGGGGACAGGAAGTCATGGCTACACCTTC	CASSPPGTGSHGYTF
NA	NA	TRBV19	TRBJ2-7	TGTGCCAGTAGTATAACGGCAGGGTACTTCCACGAGCAGTACTTC	CASSITAGYFHEQYF
NA	NA	TRBV16	TRBJ1-6	TGTGCCAGCAGCCTGAAGGGAATGGGATCACCCCTCCACTTT	CASSLKGMGSPLHF
NA	TRBD2	TRBV19	TRBJ2-1	TGTGCCAGTAGTATAGTCAGCGGGGGAGATAACAATGAGCAGTTCTTC	CASSIVSGGDNNEQFF
once	TRBD1	TRBV11-1	TRBJ1-6	TGTGCCAGCAGCGTACAGGGGGCCCGGGATTCACCCCTCCACTTT	CASSVQGARDSPLHF
NA	TRBD1	TRBV13	TRBJ1-1	TGTGCCAGCAACTACAGGGGGGGCACTGAAGCTTTCTTT	CASNYRGGTEAFF
once	NA	TRBV7-2	TRBJ2-3	TGTGCCAGCAGCTTAGCGGGGTTCCGCACAGATACGCAGTATTTT	CASSLAGFRTDTQYF
NA	NA	TRBV5-6	TRBJ1-5	TGTGCCAGCAGCTTATCAACCAGGGAATTCGGCAATCAGCCCCAGCATTTT	CASSLSTREFGNQPQHF
NA	NA	TRBV4-3	TRBJ2-1	TGCGCCAGCAGCCAAGAAGGCTACGGCTCCTACAATGAGCAGTTCTTC	CASSQEGYGSYNEQFF
NA	NA	TRBV11-2	TRBJ2-2	TGTGCCAGCAGCTTATTTGGGGTTGACACCGGGGAGCTGTTTTTT	CASSLFGVDTGELFF
NA	TRBD2	TRBV19	TRBJ2-2	TGTGCCAGTAGGCCGGGACTAGCGGTGAACACCGGGGAGCTGTTTTTT	CASRPGLAVNTGELFF
NA	NA	TRBV9	TRBJ1-2	TGTGCCAGCAGCGTAGTACCAGAAATTTCTTATGGCTACACCTTC	CASSVVPEISYGYTF
NA	TRBD1	TRBV5-6	TRBJ2-2	TGTGCCAGCAGCTCGGACAGGGTGAACACCGGGGAGCTGTTTTTT	CASSSDRVNTGELFF
NA	TRBD1	TRBV19	TRBJ1-3	TGTGCCAGTACCCACACCGCCGGGACAGGGGCTTGGGGCTCTGGAAACACCATATATTTT	CASTHTAGTGAWGSGNTIYF
medium-sized	TRBD1	TRBV5-4	TRBJ1-6	TGTGCCAGCAGCACCGGACAGGTTAATTCACCCCTCCACTTT	CASSTGQVNSPLHF
NA	TRBD2	TRBV2	TRBJ2-7	TGTGCCAGCAGTGAAGACAGCGGGGGCCGACCCTACGAGCAGTACTTC	CASSEDSGGRPYEQYF
NA	NA	TRBV18	TRBJ2-2	TGTGCCAGCTCACCCGACACCGGGGAGCTGTTTTTT	CASSPDTGELFF
NA	NA	TRBV5-4	TRBJ1-3	TGTGCCAGCAGCTTCTGGGGGGGTGGAAACACCATATATTTT	CASSFWGGGNTIYF
NA	NA	TRBV5-1	TRBJ1-2	TGCGCCAGCAGCCTAACGGCAGGGACCCTCCACTATGGCTACACCTTC	CASSLTAGTLHYGYTF
NA	NA	TRBV6-8	TRBJ2-7	TGTGCCAGCAGTACGACGGTTGAGCAGTACTTC	CASSTTVEQYF
NA	TRBD1	TRBV27	TRBJ1-5	TGTGCCAGCAGCGCACAGGGGACGGGTGGCAATCAGCCCCAGCATTTT	CASSAQGTGGNQPQHF
NA	TRBD1	TRBV28	TRBJ1-5	TGTGCCAGCTGGGGCAGGGGGTATAGCAATCAGCCCCAGCATTTT	CASWGRGYSNQPQHF
NA	TRBD1	TRBV5-3	TRBJ2-3	TGTGCCAGAAGCTTGGGTGGACAGGGGATCGAGGACTCGGACACAGATACGCAGTATTTT	CARSLGGQGIEDSDTDTQYF
NA	NA	TRBV2	TRBJ1-2	TGTGCCAGCAGTGAAGCGAAAAAGGTTTTCAACTATGGCTACACCTTC	CASSEAKKVFNYGYTF
NA	NA	TRBV5-4	TRBJ1-4	TGTGCCAGCAGCCCGGGGGGGTCGCAGGGGCCTAATGAAAAACTGTTTTTT	CASSPGGSQGPNEKLFF
NA	NA	TRBV6-5	TRBJ1-4	TGTGCCAGCAGTTACTCGAGAGGGGTAACTAATGAAAAACTGTTTTTT	CASSYSRGVTNEKLFF